A selection of T cell receptor beta chains follows, all from one sample in a study of blood T cell repertoires in COVID-19. Libraries were prepared by immunoSEQ multiplex PCR; TCRdb keeps only in-frame clonotypes and omits some of them. The table shows hundreds of thousands of clones, with about 88% occurring only once. Sequencing was carried out using peripheral blood. These receptors originate from a man aged 40-50 years with acute or convalescent COVID-19. Both conserved end residues are part of each CDR3. A D gene is named only where the DNA matches it firmly. Some rows have no size entry. The others give once, few or many, or a class for an expanded clone.

TRBD1,TRBV19,-,TRBJ2-4,CASSSRDSKNIQYF,TGTGCCAGTAGTTCCAGGGACAGTAAAAACATTCAGTACTTC
-,TRBV6-1,-,TRBJ1-2,CASSEGPRSGYTF,TGTGCCAGCAGTGAAGGCCCCCGGAGTGGCTACACCTTC
-,TRBV7-2,-,TRBJ2-5,CASSTGDLQETQYF,TGTGCCAGCAGCACCGGGGACTTACAAGAGACCCAGTACTTC
-,TRBV11-3,-,TRBJ1-1,CASSPHREDTEAFF,TGTGCCAGCAGCCCGCACCGGGAGGACACTGAAGCTTTCTTT
TRBD1,TRBV4-2,-,TRBJ1-4,CASSQGQGGEKLFF,TGTGCCAGCAGCCAAGGACAGGGAGGTGAAAAACTGTTTTTT
TRBD1,TRBV2,-,TRBJ2-7,CASSRDRGYEQYF,TGTGCCAGCAGTCGCGACAGGGGCTACGAGCAGTACTTC
TRBD2,TRBV4-1,-,TRBJ2-3,CASSQDVLGLAGADTQYF,TGCGCCAGCAGCCAAGATGTTTTGGGACTAGCGGGGGCAGATACGCAGTATTTT
TRBD1,TRBV25-1,once,TRBJ1-4,CASSDEGQGFRNEKLFF,TGTGCCAGCAGTGATGAGGGACAGGGATTTAGGAATGAAAAACTGTTTTTT
TRBD2,TRBV5-4,-,TRBJ2-7,CASSLVLAGGPQDF,TGTGCCAGCAGCTTGGTCCTAGCGGGAGGGCCCCAGGACTTC
-,TRBV6-5,-,TRBJ1-5,CASSSTRLGDQPQHF,TGTGCCAGCAGTTCTACACGGCTTGGAGATCAGCCCCAGCATTTT
-,TRBV19,-,TRBJ2-1,CASSMEQGPNEQFF,TGTGCCAGTAGTATGGAGCAGGGCCCCAATGAGCAGTTCTTC
TRBD1,TRBV5-1,-,TRBJ2-6,CASSLALFGTGQGANVLTF,TGCGCCAGCAGCTTGGCCCTATTTGGGACAGGGCAAGGGGCCAACGTCCTGACTTTC
-,TRBV6-5,-,TRBJ2-3,CASSYKGPYTDTQYF,TGTGCCAGCAGTTACAAGGGGCCCTACACAGATACGCAGTATTTT
-,TRBV7-9,few,TRBJ2-7,CASQSDPYEQYF,TGTGCCAGCCAAAGCGACCCCTACGAGCAGTACTTC
TRBD2,TRBV7-3,-,TRBJ2-1,CASSTGLAGGEAGEQFF,TGTGCCAGCAGTACGGGACTAGCGGGAGGGGAGGCCGGTGAGCAGTTCTTC
TRBD1,TRBV5-1,-,TRBJ2-7,CASSLGGTGTYEQYF,TGCGCCAGCAGCTTGGGGGGGACAGGGACCTACGAGCAGTACTTC
-,TRBV13,-,TRBJ1-1,CASSLMGGTEAFF,TGTGCCAGCAGCTTAATGGGAGGCACTGAAGCTTTCTTT
-,TRBV23-1,-,TRBJ2-7,CASSQYGRSNYEQYF,TGCGCCAGCAGTCAATATGGGAGATCAAACTACGAGCAGTACTTC
TRBD2,TRBV19,-,TRBJ2-2,CASSIVGGYTGELFF,TGTGCCAGTAGTATTGTGGGAGGGTACACCGGGGAGCTGTTTTTT
TRBD2,TRBV29-1,-,TRBJ2-1,CSVTLAGLDEQFF,TGCAGCGTGACACTAGCGGGATTGGATGAGCAGTTCTTC
-,TRBV5-1,-,TRBJ1-4,CASSLRQVNEKLFF,TGCGCCAGCAGCTTACGACAGGTTAATGAAAAACTGTTTTTT
-,TRBV14,-,TRBJ1-2,CASSSQDGPTGGYTF,TGTGCCAGCAGCTCCCAGGATGGTCCGACAGGAGGCTACACCTTC
TRBD1,TRBV6-4,-,TRBJ2-3,CASSVGTVPGTDTQYF,TGTGCCAGCAGTGTAGGGACAGTCCCCGGCACAGATACGCAGTATTTT
TRBD1,TRBV27,-,TRBJ2-2,CASSWGLGQGGTGELFF,TGTGCCAGCAGTTGGGGTTTAGGACAGGGGGGCACCGGGGAGCTGTTTTTT
TRBD1,TRBV11-2,-,TRBJ1-5,CASSLRTGGGQPQHF,TGTGCCAGCAGCTTACGGACAGGGGGCGGTCAGCCCCAGCATTTT
TRBD1,TRBV4-1,-,TRBJ2-7,CASSQDSPRDRFYEQYF,TGCGCCAGCAGCCAAGATTCCCCCCGGGACAGATTTTACGAGCAGTACTTC
-,TRBV5-1,-,TRBJ1-6,CASSFTRDYNSPLHF,TGCGCCAGCAGCTTTACGAGGGATTATAATTCACCCCTCCACTTT
-,TRBV9,-,TRBJ1-2,CASSVVGGAGEDYGYTF,TGTGCCAGCAGCGTAGTTGGCGGAGCTGGGGAGGACTATGGCTACACCTTC
-,TRBV6-5,-,TRBJ1-5,CATTGGEGSQPQHF,TGTGCCACCACCGGTGGGGAGGGAAGCCAGCCCCAGCATTTT
-,TRBV9,-,TRBJ1-5,CASSFSDRQPQHF,TGTGCCAGCAGCTTCAGCGACCGGCAGCCCCAGCATTTT
-,TRBV29-1,-,TRBJ1-3,CSVLPGHESSGNTIYF,TGCAGCGTTTTACCGGGACACGAGAGCTCTGGAAACACCATATATTTT
-,TRBV9,-,TRBJ1-2,CASSYMSEYGYTF,TGTGCCAGCAGCTATATGTCCGAGTATGGCTACACCTTC
-,TRBV4-1,once,TRBJ1-2,CASSPGPGPYGYTF,TGCGCCAGCAGCCCTGGGCCCGGCCCCTATGGCTACACCTTC
TRBD1,TRBV5-8,once,TRBJ2-7,CASSPGQESSYEQYF,TGTGCCAGCAGCCCGGGACAGGAGAGCTCCTACGAGCAGTACTTC
TRBD1,TRBV10-3,-,TRBJ2-7,CAISKLGTVKSSYEQYF,TGTGCCATCAGTAAATTGGGGACAGTTAAGAGCTCCTACGAGCAGTACTTC
-,TRBV7-9,-,TRBJ1-1,CASSLARAHHEAFF,TGTGCCAGCAGCTTAGCCAGGGCCCACCATGAAGCTTTCTTT
-,TRBV2,few,TRBJ1-2,CASSQTPNYGYTF,TGTGCCAGCAGTCAGACACCTAACTATGGCTACACCTTC
TRBD1,TRBV6-2/TRBV6-3,-,TRBJ2-4,CASSTMDRGQNIQYF,TGTGCCAGCAGCACCATGGACAGGGGACAAAACATTCAGTACTTC
-,TRBV4-3,-,TRBJ2-2,CASSPATAVGELFF,TGCGCCAGCAGTCCCGCGACAGCCGTCGGGGAGCTGTTTTTT
TRBD2,TRBV19,-,TRBJ2-1,CASNRGGPDEQFF,TGTGCCAGTAATCGGGGGGGACCCGATGAGCAGTTCTTC